This TCR beta chain was profiled in a study of T-cell memory formation after mild COVID-19. The CDR3 loop spans 14 amino acids. Germline trimming cut 4 bases from V and 2 bases from J; bases unmatched to any gene: 2. Germline V gene sequence: CDR1 SGHRS, CDR2 YFSETQ. This clonotype came up many times. The antigen is unknown. Broader study findings: Later expanders leaned CD4+, whereas clones that contracted between day 15 and 85 were balanced CD4/CD8. CD8+ contracting clones occupied EMRA, while CD4+ ones occupied mainly CM and EM.

UMIs and sample barcodes were carried by the TCR alpha and TCR beta cDNA libraries that 5'RACE produced using constant-segment primers. TCRdb reprocessed the 5' RACE reads via MiXCR and lists one record per CDR3 protein. Of about 470,000 distinct CDR3 sequences listed, 15% to 20% were seen once; the top ten hold around an eighth. The specimen was PBMCs or a T cell subset sorted from them (not recorded which). The origin of this receptor is an adult woman who had mild COVID-19 (a few samples of this study predate the infection). Cell type and time point are not known. This chain joins TRBV5-1 and TRBJ1-5; 8 bases fit TRBD1. This CDR3 is CASSPDRGNQPQHF. The CDR3 DNA sequence: TGCGCCAGCAGCCCGGACAGGGGCAATCAGCCCCAGCATTTT.